This T cell receptor (beta chain) emerged from a study of cytomegalovirus exposure and HLA in healthy donors. General study points: Productive rates of about 90% or about 30% were seen for most TCR beta V segments in an earlier analysis. A link between a missense DCLRE1C variant and TCR beta V- and J-gene trimming emerged from a later analysis.

The study sampled nominally healthy donors, though unrecorded immune exposures were likely. Concerning this clone itself: Its matching antigen is unknown.

The V segment lost 2 bases and the J segment 0 bases; nucleotides outside the gene matches: 18. Germline V gene sequence: CDR1 SGHRS, CDR2 YFSETQ. The CDR3 has 20 amino acids. In the PCR, 60 Vbeta and 13 Jbeta primers were used. Assay: immunoSEQ multiplex PCR; the TCRdb copy retains only in-frame clones and omits some. The sample lists 100,000 to 150,000 clones, 73% occurring once. Source material: PBMCs. This TCR was recovered from a man aged 60-69 years in good health and CMV-seropositive. The chain carries TRBV5-1 and TRBJ1-1, with 8 bases aligning to TRBD1. In DNA, the CDR3 is TGCGCCAGCAGCTTAAGAACGAATAGGGGTCAGGACAGGGTGAACACTGAAGCTTTCTTT. This codes for CASSLRTNRGQDRVNTEAFF.